Presented here are 7 T cell receptor beta chains from one specimen sequenced in a study of T cell changes during pregnancy in multiple sclerosis (dated by TCRdb to about 2019). Libraries were made using the immunoSEQ multiplex PCR assay. TCRdb stores this immuneACCESS table with in-frame sequences only. Part of the clones is absent; in the studies checked, under half of the shortfall reflects unresolved V genes, and no reason is known for the rest. Recorded for this sample are tens of thousands of clones; around 93% of them occurred a single time. The biggest ten clones account for under 1.3% of the sample. Sequencing was performed on peripheral blood, taken in the first trimester of pregnancy. Source of these receptors: a female donor with multiple sclerosis, enrolled in a pregnancy study.

The chain couples TRBV7-8 to TRBJ2-7, with a tentative D call TRBD1 (6 bases). Looked up from germline, CDR1 is SGHVS and CDR2 is FQNEAQ. This CDR3 spans 14 amino acids. With 5 bases removed from V and 1 base from J, the gap between germline ends came to 12 bases. CDR3 residues: CASSTRDISYEQYF. The CDR3 DNA follows: TGTGCCAGCAGCACTAGGGACATTTCCTACGAGCAGTACTTC.

The table lists this clone with a count of one. The chain employs TRBV5-1 and TRBJ1-3; D is perhaps TRBD1 (5 bases). CDR1 SGHRS and CDR2 YFSETQ come from the germline V gene. V was clipped by 8 bases and J by 2 bases, with 17 bases between them. This CDR3 is built from 15 residues. The CDR3 nucleotides read TGCGCCAGTTCCCCCGGAGGGGACCCTGGAAACACCATATATTTT. Translated: CASSPGGDPGNTIYF. Drawing the rest from reference TRBV5-1 and TRBJ1-3, the complete variable domain is KAGVTQTPRYLIKTRGQQVTLSCSPISGHRSVSWYQQTPGQGLQFLFEYFSETQRNKGNFPGRFSGRQFSNSRSEMNVSTLELGDSALYLCASSPGGDPGNTIYFGEGSWLTVV.

CDR3 sequence (DNA): TGTGCCAGCAGCTCAGCAGACTCCTCCCAGTACTTC. Its protein is CASSSADSSQYF. The chain has TRBV5-8 and TRBJ2-5; D gene uncertain. V lost 3 bases and J lost 9, with 12 bases in between. Germline-derived CDR1 and CDR2 are SGHTS and YDEGEE. CDR3 length: 12 amino acids.

The rearrangement uses TRBV5-4 and TRBJ2-5; weak D call: TRBD1 (5 bases). Trimming took off 3 bases at V and 2 bases at J, with 14 bases between the two ends. The CDR3 runs 15 residues. The V gene's germline CDR1 is SGHNT and CDR2 YYREEE (reference sequence). The DNA of the CDR3 is TGTGCCAGCAGCTACGCCGCTAAGGGGCAAGAGACCCAGTACTTC. Its translation is CASSYAAKGQETQYF. Full variable domain (rest looked up from reference TRBV5-4 and TRBJ2-5): ETGVTQSPTHLIKTRGQQVTLRCSSQSGHNTVSWYQQALGQGPQFIFQYYREEENGRGNFPPRFSGLQFPNYSSELNVNALELDDSALYLCASSYAAKGQETQYFGPGTRLLVL.

The J gene is TRBJ2-5, the V gene TRBV7-8, with D maybe TRBD1 (6 bases). Per the germline V gene, CDR1 is SGHVS and CDR2 is FQNEAQ. The CDR3 extends over 14 amino acids. Trimming took off 5 bases at V and 2 bases at J, with 12 bases between the two ends. The CDR3 loop is CASSAGTIQETQYF. CDR3 nucleotide sequence: TGTGCCAGCAGCGCCGGGACAATTCAAGAGACCCAGTACTTC.

This chain uses TRBV2 with TRBJ1-2; D is possibly TRBD1 (5 bases). V gave up 6 bases and J gave up 3 bases, with 11 bases separating them. This CDR3 comprises 13 residues. CDR1 and CDR2 (germline): SNHLY, FYNNEI. CDR3 DNA: TGTGCCAGCAGGGGCGGAGGGGACTATGGCTACACCTTC. Its translation: CASRGGGDYGYTF.

The gene calls are TRBV7-2 and TRBJ1-2; D is possibly TRBD1 (6 bases). The CDR3 length is 15 residues. The V gene's germline CDR1 is SGHTA and CDR2 FQGNSA. Trimming took 4 bases from V and 0 from J, leaving 12 bases between them. This CDR3 is CASSSDSGTNYGYTF. As DNA, the CDR3 is TGTGCCAGCAGCTCGGACAGTGGGACTAACTATGGCTACACCTTC.